This entry lists 23 T cell receptor beta chains sequenced from one sample in a study of blood T cell repertoires in COVID-19. Produced via immunoSEQ multiplex PCR; TCRdb's table is partial and in-frame only. The top ten clones hold just under 0.9% of a sample with over 150,000 clones, about 87% of them seen once. Sequenced material: peripheral blood. These receptors were collected from a woman aged 18-30 years who had recovered from COVID-19.

The chain is built from TRBV4-1 and TRBJ2-1; the match to TRBD2 covers 8 bases. The CDR3 extends over 16 amino acids. V was pared by 1 base and J by 2 bases, with 4 bases of the junction left unmatched. CDR1 is MGHRA and CDR2 is YSYEKL in the germline V gene. The CDR3 here is CASSQVPAGAYNEQFF. The CDR3 DNA reads TGCGCCAGCAGCCAAGTCCCAGCGGGAGCCTACAATGAGCAGTTCTTC.

This chain connects TRBV10-3 to TRBJ2-7; no clear D gene. This CDR3 spans 8 amino acids. Germline V lookup: CDR1 ENHRY, CDR2 SYGVKD. Trimming removed 6 bases at V and 9 bases at J, with 3 bases between. The DNA of the CDR3 is TGTGCCATCAGCGGGCAGTACGTC. Protein: CAISGQYV.

The sample holds a few counts of this clone. This chain joins TRBV4-2 and TRBJ1-5; maybe TRBD1 (5 bases). The CDR3 sequence is 16 residues long. Per the germline V gene, CDR1 is LGHNA and CDR2 is YNFKEQ. V lost 0 bases, J lost 2 bases, and 11 bases lay in between. In DNA form, the CDR3 reads TGTGCCAGCAGCCAAGAGGAGGGGACGGGCAATCAGCCCCAGCATTTT. It yields the protein CASSQEEGTGNQPQHF.

About this clone: Other DNA sequences within the sample encode an identical CDR3. The rearrangement links TRBV6-1 to TRBJ2-3; 11 nucleotides match TRBD2. Trimming at V came to 2 bases and at J to 4 bases, leaving 2 bases not matched to a gene. CDR3 length: 15 amino acids. Germline V gene lookup returns CDR1 MNHNS and CDR2 SASEGT. CDR3 amino acids: CASSETSGGADTQYF. The CDR3 DNA reads TGTGCCAGCAGTGAAACTAGCGGGGGAGCAGATACGCAGTATTTT.

The J gene is TRBJ1-2, the V gene TRBV29-1; D is uncertain. The CDR3 contains 11 residues. Germline V gene sequence: CDR1 SQVTM, CDR2 ANQGSEA. V was shortened by 1 base and J by 4 bases, with 4 bases between the two germline ends. The DNA of the CDR3 is TGCAGCGTTGAAGGGAGCTATGGCTACACCTTC. Encoded protein: CSVEGSYGYTF.

The J gene is TRBJ2-3, the V gene TRBV5-8; the D gene is possibly TRBD1 (6 bases). This CDR3 comprises 15 residues. Germline V lookup: CDR1 SGHTS, CDR2 YDEGEE. V was pared by 1 base and J by 1 base, with 10 bases between. The CDR3 loop is CASSLQGYGTDTQYF. The CDR3 coding sequence is TGTGCCAGCAGCTTGCAGGGGTACGGCACAGATACGCAGTATTTT.

The V call is TRBV30, the J call TRBJ2-6; D ambiguous. Per germline, CDR1 GTSNPN and CDR2 SVGIG (reference sequence). The V gene lost 4 bases and the J gene lost 3 bases, with 13 bases spanning the gap. This CDR3 contains 15 residues. CDR3 loop: CAWNIASSGANVLTF. The CDR3 DNA reads as TGTGCCTGGAATATCGCTTCGAGTGGGGCCAACGTCCTGACTTTC.

The chain links TRBV7-2 to TRBJ1-3; 7 bases are a match to TRBD1. Germline V gives CDR1 SGHTA, CDR2 FQGNSA. The J segment lost 4 bases and the V segment lost 7 bases, leaving 4 bases of the junction unmatched. CDR3 length: 13 residues. The DNA for the CDR3 is TGTGCCAGCAACACAGGGGCAGGAAACACCATATATTTT. Amino acids: CASNTGAGNTIYF. The variable domain in full, completed from reference TRBV7-2 and TRBJ1-3, reads GAGVSQSPSNKVTEKGKDVELRCDPISGHTALYWYRQSLGQGLEFLIYFQGNSAPDKSGLPSDRFSAERTGGSVSTLTIQRTQQEDSAVYLCASNTGAGNTIYFGEGSWLTVV.

V gene TRBV5-4 combines with J gene TRBJ2-5, with 8 bases lining up with TRBD2. Germline V gene lookup returns CDR1 SGHNT and CDR2 YYREEE (reference sequence). The J segment lost 4 bases and the V segment lost 0 bases, leaving 11 bases of the junction unmatched. CDR3 length: 17 residues. CDR3 DNA: TGTGCCAGCAGCTTGGTAACGGGAGGGCCGCAGGGAGAGACCCAGTACTTC. This encodes CASSLVTGGPQGETQYF. Based on the CDR3 plus reference TRBV5-4 and TRBJ2-5, the full variable domain is ETGVTQSPTHLIKTRGQQVTLRCSSQSGHNTVSWYQQALGQGPQFIFQYYREEENGRGNFPPRFSGLQFPNYSSELNVNALELDDSALYLCASSLVTGGPQGETQYFGPGTRLLVL.

This clone has just one count. The rearrangement joins TRBV2 to TRBJ1-1; D may be TRBD1 (6 bases). CDR1 and CDR2 from the germline V gene are SNHLY and FYNNEI. V lost 6 bases, J lost 6 bases, and 14 bases lay in between. This CDR3 region has 13 residues. CDR3 nucleotide sequence: TGTGCCAGCAGAGCTACAGGGTCTTCTGAAGCTTTCTTT. It yields the protein CASRATGSSEAFF.

The chain uses TRBV11-2 and TRBJ2-1, with a tentative D call TRBD2 (5 bases). Trimming shortened V by 6 bases and J by 3 bases, and 15 bases separated the two germline ends. The germline V gene has CDR1 SGHAT and CDR2 FQNNGV. This CDR3 is 15 amino acids long. In DNA form, the CDR3 reads TGTGCCAGCAGGGACTCCATTCGTTTCTACAATGAGCAGTTCTTC. It encodes CASRDSIRFYNEQFF.

V and J are TRBV11-2 and TRBJ2-1; 8 positions agree with TRBD1. Trimming took 8 bases from V and 8 from J; bases not matched to a gene: 11. CDR1 is SGHAT and CDR2 is FQNNGV in the germline V gene. This CDR3 has 14 residues. The chain's CDR3 is CASGSLQGADEQFF. The CDR3 coding sequence is TGTGCCAGCGGATCACTTCAGGGGGCAGATGAGCAGTTCTTC.

In this sample, this clone turned up once. The rearrangement links TRBV7-2 to TRBJ2-7, with TRBD2 identical over 8 bases. CDR1 is SGHTA, CDR2 FQGNSA, per germline. V trimming: 1 base; J trimming: 0 bases; junction bases outside the gene matches: 2. The CDR3 has 15 amino acids. DNA for the CDR3: TGTGCCAGCAGCTTAGACGGGGGGGGCTCCTACGAGCAGTACTTC. Residues: CASSLDGGGSYEQYF.

The rearrangement joins TRBV6-5 to TRBJ2-5, with a tentative D call TRBD1 (6 bases). Between the trimmed V and J ends, which lost 6 bases and 6 bases, there was a span of 14 bases. CDR3 length: 13 residues. Germline CDR1 reads MNHEY; CDR2 reads SVGAGI. In DNA form, the CDR3 reads TGTGCCAGCAGGACAGGATTAGAAAAGACCCAGTACTTC. Translation gives CASRTGLEKTQYF.

The chain joins TRBV7-2 to TRBJ1-5; 10 nucleotides align to TRBD1. Trimming removed 2 bases from V and 7 bases from J; junction bases left unmatched: 8. CDR1 SGHTA and CDR2 FQGNSA come from the germline V gene. The length of the CDR3 is 16 residues. CDR3 region: CASSLYLTGGWQPQHF. The CDR3 DNA reads as TGTGCCAGCAGCTTATATCTGACAGGGGGCTGGCAGCCCCAGCATTTT.

This clone was detected once. The chain recombines TRBV9 with TRBJ2-2; tentatively, D is TRBD2 (7 bases). V was cut by 6 bases and J by 4 bases, with 13 bases left in between. Looked up from germline, CDR1 is SGDLS and CDR2 is YYNGEE. The CDR3 sequence is 14 residues long. The CDR3 is CASMAGASTGELFF. The CDR3 region has the DNA TGTGCCAGCATGGCGGGGGCCTCCACCGGGGAGCTGTTTTTT.

This clone appeared once. The genes are TRBV7-9 and TRBJ2-2, with D unclear. CDR1 and CDR2 from the germline V gene are SEHNR and FQNEAQ (reference sequence). The CDR3 is made up of 14 amino acids. V dropped 1 base and J dropped 3 bases, with 6 bases sitting between them. In nucleotides, the CDR3 is TGTGCCAGCAGCTTAGAAGTAGACACCGGGGAGCTGTTTTTT. This translates into CASSLEVDTGELFF. Full variable domain (remainder filled in from reference TRBV7-9 and TRBJ2-2): DTGVSQNPRHKITKRGQNVTFRCDPISEHNRLYWYRQTLGQGPEFLTYFQNEAQLEKSRLLSDRFSAERPKGSFSTLEIQRTEQGDSAMYLCASSLEVDTGELFFGEGSRLTVL.

The chain carries TRBV6-2 or TRBV6-3 and TRBJ2-1, with a possible D match to TRBD2 (5 bases). The germline V gene has CDR1 MNHEY and CDR2 SVGEGT. Trimming shortened V by 6 bases and J by 9 bases, and 9 bases separated the two germline ends. The CDR3 runs to 11 residues. Here the CDR3 DNA reads TGTGCCAGCAGCCCGGGGAGTGAGCAGTTCTTC. This encodes CASSPGSEQFF.

The chain combines TRBV2 with TRBJ1-5; D is possibly TRBD1 (6 bases). The CDR3 is 16 residues long. In germline, CDR1 is SNHLY, CDR2 FYNNEI. V dropped 3 bases and J dropped 0 bases, with 12 bases sitting between them. CDR3 region: CASSELTGYSNQPQHF. CDR3 nucleotide sequence: TGTGCCAGCAGTGAGTTGACAGGTTATAGCAATCAGCCCCAGCATTTT.

The V gene is TRBV6-5, the J gene TRBJ1-1; 10 bases are shared with TRBD1. Germline V gives CDR1 MNHEY, CDR2 SVGAGI. J was trimmed by 3 bases and V by 5 bases; bases with no gene match: 3. There are 14 residues in the CDR3. CDR3 sequence reads: CASSTGTGDTEAFF. In DNA, the CDR3 is TGTGCCAGCAGTACCGGGACAGGGGACACTGAAGCTTTCTTT.

V and J are TRBV2 and TRBJ2-1; D possibly corresponds to TRBD2 (5 bases). The V gene's germline CDR1 is SNHLY and CDR2 FYNNEI. The CDR3 is 13 amino acids. CDR3 sequence (DNA): TGTGCGACCAAAAGGGCTAGCTCTAATGAGCAGTTCTTC. This codes for CATKRASSNEQFF. The full variable domain, its missing parts supplied by reference TRBV2 and TRBJ2-1, is EPEVTQTPSHQVTQMGQEVILRCVPISNHLYFYWYRQILGQKVEFLVSFYNNEISEKSEIFDDQFSVERPDGSNFTLKIRSTKLEDSAMYFCATKRASSNEQFFGPGTRLTVL.

This chain connects TRBV15 to TRBJ1-5; tentatively, D is TRBD1 (6 bases). The CDR3 runs 16 residues. The germline CDR1 and CDR2 sequences are LNHNV and YYDKDF (reference sequence). V lost 3 bases and J lost 3, with 15 bases in between. The CDR3: CATSSHRVGNNQPQHF. The CDR3 DNA reads TGTGCCACCAGCAGCCACAGGGTAGGTAACAATCAGCCCCAGCATTTT.

The chain has TRBV6-6 and TRBJ1-4; possibly TRBD1 for D (5 bases). In germline, CDR1 is MNHNY, CDR2 SVGAGI (reference sequence). The CDR3 runs 14 residues. Between the trimmed V and J ends, which lost 3 bases and 8 bases, there was a span of 13 bases. CDR3 sequence reads: CASSYKEGNEKLFF. The DNA for the CDR3 is TGTGCCAGCAGTTATAAGGAGGGGAACGAAAAACTGTTTTTT.